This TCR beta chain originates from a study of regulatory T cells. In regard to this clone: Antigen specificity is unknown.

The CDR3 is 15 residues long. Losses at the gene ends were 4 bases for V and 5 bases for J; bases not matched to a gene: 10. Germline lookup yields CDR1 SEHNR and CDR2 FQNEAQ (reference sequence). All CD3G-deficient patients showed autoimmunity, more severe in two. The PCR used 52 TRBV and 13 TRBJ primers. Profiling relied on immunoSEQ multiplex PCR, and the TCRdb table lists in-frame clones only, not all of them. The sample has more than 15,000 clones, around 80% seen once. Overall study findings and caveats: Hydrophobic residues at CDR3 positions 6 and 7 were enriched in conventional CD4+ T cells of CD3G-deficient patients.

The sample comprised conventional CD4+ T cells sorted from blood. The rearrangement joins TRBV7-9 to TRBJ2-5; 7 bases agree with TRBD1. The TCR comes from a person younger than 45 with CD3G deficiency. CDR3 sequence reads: CASSSLQGPRETQYF. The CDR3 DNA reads TGTGCCAGCAGCTCGTTACAGGGGCCCCGGGAGACCCAGTACTTC.